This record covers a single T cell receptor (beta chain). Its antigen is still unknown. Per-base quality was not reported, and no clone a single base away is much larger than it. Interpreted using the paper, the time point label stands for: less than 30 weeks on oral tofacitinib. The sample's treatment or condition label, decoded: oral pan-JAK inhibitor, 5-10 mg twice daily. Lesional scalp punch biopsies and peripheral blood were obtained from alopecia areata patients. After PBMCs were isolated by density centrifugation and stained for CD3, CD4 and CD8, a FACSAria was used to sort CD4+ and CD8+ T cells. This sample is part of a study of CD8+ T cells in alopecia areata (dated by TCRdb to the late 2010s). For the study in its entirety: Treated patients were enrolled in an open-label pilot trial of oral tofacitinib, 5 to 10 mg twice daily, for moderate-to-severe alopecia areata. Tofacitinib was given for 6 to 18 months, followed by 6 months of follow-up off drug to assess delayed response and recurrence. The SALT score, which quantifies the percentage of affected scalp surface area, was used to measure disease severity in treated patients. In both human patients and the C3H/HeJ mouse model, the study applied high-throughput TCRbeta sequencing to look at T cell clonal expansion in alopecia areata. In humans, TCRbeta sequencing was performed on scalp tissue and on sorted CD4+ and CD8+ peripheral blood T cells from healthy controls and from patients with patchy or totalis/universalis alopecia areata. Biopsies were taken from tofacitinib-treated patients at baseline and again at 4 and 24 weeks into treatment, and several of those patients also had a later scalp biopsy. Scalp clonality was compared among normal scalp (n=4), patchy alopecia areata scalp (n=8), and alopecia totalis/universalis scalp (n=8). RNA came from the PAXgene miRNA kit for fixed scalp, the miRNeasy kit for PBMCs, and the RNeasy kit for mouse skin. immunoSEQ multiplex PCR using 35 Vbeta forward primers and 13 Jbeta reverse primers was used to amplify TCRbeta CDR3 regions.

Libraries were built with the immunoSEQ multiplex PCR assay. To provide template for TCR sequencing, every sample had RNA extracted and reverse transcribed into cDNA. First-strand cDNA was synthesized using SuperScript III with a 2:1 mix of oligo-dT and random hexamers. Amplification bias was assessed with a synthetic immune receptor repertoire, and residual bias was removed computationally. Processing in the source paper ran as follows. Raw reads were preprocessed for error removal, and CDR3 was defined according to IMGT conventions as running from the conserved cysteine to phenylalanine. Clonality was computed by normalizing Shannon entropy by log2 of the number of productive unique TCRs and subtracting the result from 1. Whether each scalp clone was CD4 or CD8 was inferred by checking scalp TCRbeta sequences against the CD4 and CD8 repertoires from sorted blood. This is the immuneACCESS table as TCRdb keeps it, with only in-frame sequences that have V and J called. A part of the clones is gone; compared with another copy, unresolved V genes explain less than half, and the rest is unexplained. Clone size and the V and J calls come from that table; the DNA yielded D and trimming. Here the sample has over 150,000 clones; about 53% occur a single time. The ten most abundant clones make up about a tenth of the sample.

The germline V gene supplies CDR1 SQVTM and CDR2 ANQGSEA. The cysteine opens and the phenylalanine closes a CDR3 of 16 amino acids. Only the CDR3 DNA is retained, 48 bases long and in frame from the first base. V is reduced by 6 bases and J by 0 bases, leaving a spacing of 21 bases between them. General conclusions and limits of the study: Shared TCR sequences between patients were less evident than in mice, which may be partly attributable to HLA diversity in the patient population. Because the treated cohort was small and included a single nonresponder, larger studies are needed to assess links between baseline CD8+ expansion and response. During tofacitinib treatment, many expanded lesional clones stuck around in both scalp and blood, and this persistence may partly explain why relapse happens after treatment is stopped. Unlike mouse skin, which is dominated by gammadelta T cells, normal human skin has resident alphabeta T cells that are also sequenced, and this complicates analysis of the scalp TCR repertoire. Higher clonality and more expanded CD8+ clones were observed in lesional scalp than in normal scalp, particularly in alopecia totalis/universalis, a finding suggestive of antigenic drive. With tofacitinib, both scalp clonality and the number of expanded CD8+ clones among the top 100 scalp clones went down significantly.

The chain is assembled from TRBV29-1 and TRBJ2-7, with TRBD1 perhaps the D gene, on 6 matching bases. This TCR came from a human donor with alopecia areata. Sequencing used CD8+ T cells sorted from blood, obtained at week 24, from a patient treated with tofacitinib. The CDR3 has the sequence CSVRTATTSSSYEQYF. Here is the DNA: TGCAGCGTCCGGACAGCCACCACTTCGAGCTCCTACGAGCAGTACTTC.